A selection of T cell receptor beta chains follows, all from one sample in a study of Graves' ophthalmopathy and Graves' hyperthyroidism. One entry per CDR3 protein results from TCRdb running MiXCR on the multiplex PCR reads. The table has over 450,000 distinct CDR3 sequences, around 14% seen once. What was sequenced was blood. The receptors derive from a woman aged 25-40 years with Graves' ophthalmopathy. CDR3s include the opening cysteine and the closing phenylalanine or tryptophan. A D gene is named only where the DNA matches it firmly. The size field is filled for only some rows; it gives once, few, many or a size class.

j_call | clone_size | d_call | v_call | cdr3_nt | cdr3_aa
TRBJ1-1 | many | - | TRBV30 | TGTGCCTGGGACCCCGGGACACCGAACACTGAAGCTTTCTTT | CAWDPGTPNTEAFF
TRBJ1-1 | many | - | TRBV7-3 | TGTGCCAGCAGTAAAGGCGGGACCGCTGAAGCTTTCTTT | CASSKGGTAEAFF
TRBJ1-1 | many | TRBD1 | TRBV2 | TGTGCCAGCAGTTTTACGTCATCAGGGGGCACTGAAGCTTTCTTT | CASSFTSSGGTEAFF
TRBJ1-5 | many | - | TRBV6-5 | TGTGCCAGCAGTTCCCATCGACAGGCATATAGCAATCAGCCCCAGCATTTT | CASSSHRQAYSNQPQHF
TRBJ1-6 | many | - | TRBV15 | TGTGCCACCAGCAGACTTACAGGGAAGTCACCCCTCCACTTT | CATSRLTGKSPLHF
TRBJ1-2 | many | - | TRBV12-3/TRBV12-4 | TGTGCCAGCAGTATTGACCTGCCCTCCTATGGCTACACCTTC | CASSIDLPSYGYTF
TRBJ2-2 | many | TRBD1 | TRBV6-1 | TGTGCCAGCAGGGCAAGCGCGGGGACAGGGAACACCGGGGAGCTGTTTTTT | CASRASAGTGNTGELFF
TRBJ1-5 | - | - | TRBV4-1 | TGCGCCAGCAGCCAAGAACTGGGAAAGGCATATCAGCCCCAGCATTTT | CASSQELGKAYQPQHF
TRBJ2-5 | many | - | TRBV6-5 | TGTGCCAGCAGTTACCCCGACACGTTCCAAGAGACCCAGTACTTC | CASSYPDTFQETQYF
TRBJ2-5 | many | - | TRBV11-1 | TGTGCCAGCAGCTTCATCAGGGACCAAGAGACCCAGTACTTC | CASSFIRDQETQYF
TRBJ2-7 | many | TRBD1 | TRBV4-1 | TGCGCCAGCAGACCCGGGACAGGGCGTACCTACGAGCAGTACTTC | CASRPGTGRTYEQYF
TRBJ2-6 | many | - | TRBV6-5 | TGTGCCAGCAGTTACTCGGTACCCTCTGGGGCCAACGTCCTGACTTTC | CASSYSVPSGANVLTF
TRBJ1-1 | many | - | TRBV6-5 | TGTGCCAGCAGAAAGGACAGTGAAGCTTTCTTT | CASRKDSEAFF
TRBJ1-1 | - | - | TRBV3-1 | TGTGCCAGCAGCCACTTACTCCGGCAGGGGAACACTGAAGCTTTCTTT | CASSHLLRQGNTEAFF
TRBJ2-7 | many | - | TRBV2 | TGTGCCAGCACCCCGAGGTGGGGGTCCTACGAGCAGTACTTC | CASTPRWGSYEQYF
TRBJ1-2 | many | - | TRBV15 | TGTGCCACCAGCAGAGATGGAGAGAGGTTTCACCCCTATGGCTACACCTTC | CATSRDGERFHPYGYTF
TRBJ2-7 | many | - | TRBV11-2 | TGTGCCAGCAGCTTAGTCCGGCAGGAAGAAAAACCCTACGAGCAGTACTTC | CASSLVRQEEKPYEQYF
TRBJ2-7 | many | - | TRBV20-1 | TGCAGTGCAAGGACCCCGCCCTACGAGCAGTACTTC | CSARTPPYEQYF
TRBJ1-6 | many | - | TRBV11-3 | TGTGCCAGCAGTCTAATTAGCTCCTATAATTCACCCCTCCACTTT | CASSLISSYNSPLHF
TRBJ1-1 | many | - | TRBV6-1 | TGTGCCAGCAGCCGGGACCCTTACACTGAAGCTTTCTTT | CASSRDPYTEAFF
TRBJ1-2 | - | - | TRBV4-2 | TGTGCCAGCAGCCAAGACGAGGGCTCTCGTGGCTACACCTTC | CASSQDEGSRGYTF
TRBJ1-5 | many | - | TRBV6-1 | TGTGCCAGCACCAACCCCGGTGGGCCCCAGCATTTT | CASTNPGGPQHF
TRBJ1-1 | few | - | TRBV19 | TGTGCCAGTAGTACCCCGCGGCGCGCTTTCTTT | CASSTPRRAFF
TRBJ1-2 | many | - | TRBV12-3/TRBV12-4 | TGTGCCAGCAGTCCACAGGGTTACTATGGCTACACCTTC | CASSPQGYYGYTF
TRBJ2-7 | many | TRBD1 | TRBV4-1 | TGCGCCAGCAGCCAAGATCAGGGGGTGGCCTACGAGCAGTACTTC | CASSQDQGVAYEQYF
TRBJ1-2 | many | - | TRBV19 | TGTGCCAGTAGTACCGGACTGACCTCAAGGGTATACGGCTACACCTTC | CASSTGLTSRVYGYTF
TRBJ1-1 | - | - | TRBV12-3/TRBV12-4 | TGTGCCAGCAGTTTCTCCAACAGTCAAGGTCGTACTGAAGCTTTCTTT | CASSFSNSQGRTEAFF
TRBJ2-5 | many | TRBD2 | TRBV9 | TGTGCCAGCAGCGTAGAATTAGCGGGGGCCCTAGAGACCCAGTACTTC | CASSVELAGALETQYF
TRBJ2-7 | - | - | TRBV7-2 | TGTGCCAGCAGCTTGGTTCCGGAGGGCGAGCAGTACTTC | CASSLVPEGEQYF
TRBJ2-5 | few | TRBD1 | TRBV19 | TGTGCCAGTAGTGACCGGGACAGGGTTATCCAGTACTTC | CASSDRDRVIQYF
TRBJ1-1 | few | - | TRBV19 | TGTGCCAGTACCCAGGGCGGTAGGGTGAACACTGAAGCTTTCTTT | CASTQGGRVNTEAFF
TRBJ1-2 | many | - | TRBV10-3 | TGTGCCATCGGGTCAGCTACTAACTATGGCTACACCTTC | CAIGSATNYGYTF
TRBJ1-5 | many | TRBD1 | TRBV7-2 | TGTGCCAGCAGCGCCAGGACAGGGAAACAGCCCCAGCATTTT | CASSARTGKQPQHF
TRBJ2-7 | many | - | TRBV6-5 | TGTGCCAGCAGTCCATTGACCCCGGGGGAGCAGTACTTC | CASSPLTPGEQYF
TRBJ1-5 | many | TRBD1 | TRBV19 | TGTGCCAGTAGTCCTCTGGGACAGGGGGCGCGAATGGGCAATCAGCCCCAGCATTTT | CASSPLGQGARMGNQPQHF
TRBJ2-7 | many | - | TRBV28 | TGTGCCAGCAGTTTTTACAGCTACGAGCAGTACTTC | CASSFYSYEQYF
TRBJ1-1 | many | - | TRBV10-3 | TGTGCCATCAGTGACACCCAGGGACACACTGAAGCTTTCTTT | CAISDTQGHTEAFF
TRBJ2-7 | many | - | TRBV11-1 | TGTGCCAGCAGCTTGGACTTGGAGCAGTACTTC | CASSLDLEQYF
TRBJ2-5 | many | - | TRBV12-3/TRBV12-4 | TGTGCCAGCAGCCCCTTAGGGGCTGAGACCCAGTACTTC | CASSPLGAETQYF